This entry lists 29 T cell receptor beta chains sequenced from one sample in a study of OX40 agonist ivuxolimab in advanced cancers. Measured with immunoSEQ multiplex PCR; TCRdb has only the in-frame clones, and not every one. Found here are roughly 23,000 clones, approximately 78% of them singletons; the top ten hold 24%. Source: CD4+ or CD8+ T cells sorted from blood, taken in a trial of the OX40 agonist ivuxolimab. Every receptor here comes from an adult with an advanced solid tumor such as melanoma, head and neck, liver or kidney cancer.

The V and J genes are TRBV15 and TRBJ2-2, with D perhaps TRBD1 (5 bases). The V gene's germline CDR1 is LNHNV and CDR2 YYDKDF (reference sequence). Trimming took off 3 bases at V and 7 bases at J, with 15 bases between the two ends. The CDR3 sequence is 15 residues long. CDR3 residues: CATSSWGSRGGELFF. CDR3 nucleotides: TGTGCCACCAGCAGTTGGGGCTCACGAGGCGGGGAGCTGTTTTTT.

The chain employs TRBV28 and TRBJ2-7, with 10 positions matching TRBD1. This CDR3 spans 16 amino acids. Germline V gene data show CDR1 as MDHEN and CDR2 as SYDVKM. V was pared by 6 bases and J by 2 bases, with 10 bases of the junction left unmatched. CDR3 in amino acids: CASSTDRGPFPYEQYF. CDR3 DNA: TGTGCCAGCAGCACAGACAGGGGGCCCTTCCCCTACGAGCAGTACTTC.

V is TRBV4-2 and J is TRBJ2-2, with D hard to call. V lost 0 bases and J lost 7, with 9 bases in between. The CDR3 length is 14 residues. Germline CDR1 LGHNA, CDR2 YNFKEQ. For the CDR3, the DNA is TGTGCCAGCAGCCAAGATCCCCTCAGCGGGGAGCTGTTTTTT. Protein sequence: CASSQDPLSGELFF.

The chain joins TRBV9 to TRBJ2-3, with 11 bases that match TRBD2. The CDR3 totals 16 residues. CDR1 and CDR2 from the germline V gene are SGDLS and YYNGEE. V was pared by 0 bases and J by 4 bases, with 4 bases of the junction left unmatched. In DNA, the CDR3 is TGTGCCAGCAGCGTAGTTGTAGCGGGAGGGCCAGATACGCAGTATTTT. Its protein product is CASSVVVAGGPDTQYF.

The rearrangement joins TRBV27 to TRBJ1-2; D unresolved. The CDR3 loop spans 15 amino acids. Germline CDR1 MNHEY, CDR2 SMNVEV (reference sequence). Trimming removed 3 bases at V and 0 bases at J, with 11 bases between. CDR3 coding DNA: TGTGCCAGCAGTTTGAGTGCAGGAGCTAACTATGGCTACACCTTC. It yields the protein CASSLSAGANYGYTF.

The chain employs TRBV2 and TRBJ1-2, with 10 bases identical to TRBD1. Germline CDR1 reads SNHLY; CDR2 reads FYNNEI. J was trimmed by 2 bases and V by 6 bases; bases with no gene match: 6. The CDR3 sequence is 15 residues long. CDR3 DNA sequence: TGTGCCAGCAGCGCCCCGGGACAGGGGAACTATGGCTACACCTTC. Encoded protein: CASSAPGQGNYGYTF.

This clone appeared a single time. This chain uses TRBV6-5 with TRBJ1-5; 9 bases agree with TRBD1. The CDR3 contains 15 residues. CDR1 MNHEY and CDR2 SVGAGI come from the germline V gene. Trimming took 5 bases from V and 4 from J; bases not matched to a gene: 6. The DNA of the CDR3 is TGTGCCAGCAGTGTGGGACAGGGCTTAAATCAGCCCCAGCATTTT. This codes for CASSVGQGLNQPQHF.

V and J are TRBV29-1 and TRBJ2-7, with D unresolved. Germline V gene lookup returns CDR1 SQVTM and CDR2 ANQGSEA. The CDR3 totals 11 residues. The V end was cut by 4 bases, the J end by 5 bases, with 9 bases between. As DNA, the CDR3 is TGCAGCGTTGCTCTTTCCCACGAGCAGTACTTC. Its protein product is CSVALSHEQYF.

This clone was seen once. CDR3 in DNA: TGTGCCAGCAGTTTAGGACCGGGCACCGGGGAGCTGTTTTTT. Encoded protein: CASSLGPGTGELFF. J is TRBJ2-2 and V is TRBV6-4; no clear D gene. This CDR3 comprises 14 residues. Looked up from germline, CDR1 is MRHNA and CDR2 is SNTAGT. Trimming left V 5 bases short and J 4 bases short, with 11 bases between.

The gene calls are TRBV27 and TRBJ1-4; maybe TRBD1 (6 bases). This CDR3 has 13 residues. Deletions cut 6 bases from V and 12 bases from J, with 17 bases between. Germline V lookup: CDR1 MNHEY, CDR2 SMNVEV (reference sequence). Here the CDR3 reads CASRTPGGLELFF. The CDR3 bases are TGTGCCAGCAGAACCCCGGGGGGGCTTGAACTGTTTTTT.

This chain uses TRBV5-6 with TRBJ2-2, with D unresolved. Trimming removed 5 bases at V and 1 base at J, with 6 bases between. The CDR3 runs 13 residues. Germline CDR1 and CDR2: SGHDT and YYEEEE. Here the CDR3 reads CASSHQNTGELFF. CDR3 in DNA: TGTGCCAGCAGTCATCAGAACACCGGGGAGCTGTTTTTT.

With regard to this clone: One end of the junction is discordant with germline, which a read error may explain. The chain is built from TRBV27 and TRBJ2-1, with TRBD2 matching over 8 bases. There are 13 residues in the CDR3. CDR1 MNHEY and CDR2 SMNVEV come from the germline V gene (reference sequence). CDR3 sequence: CASSLLDGGERFF. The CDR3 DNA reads TGTGCCAGCAGTTTATTGGACGGGGGGGAGCGGTTCTTC.

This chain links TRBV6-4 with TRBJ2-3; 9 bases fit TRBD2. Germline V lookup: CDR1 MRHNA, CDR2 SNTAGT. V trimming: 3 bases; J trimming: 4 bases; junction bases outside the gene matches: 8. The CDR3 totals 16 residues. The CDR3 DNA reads TGTGCCAGCAGTGATTCGGTTAGCGGGGGACCAGATACGCAGTATTTT. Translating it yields CASSDSVSGGPDTQYF.

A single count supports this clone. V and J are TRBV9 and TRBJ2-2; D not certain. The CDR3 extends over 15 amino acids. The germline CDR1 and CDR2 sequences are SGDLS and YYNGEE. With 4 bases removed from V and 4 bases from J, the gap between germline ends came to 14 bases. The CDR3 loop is CASSPSGGVTGELFF. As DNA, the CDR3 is TGTGCCAGCAGCCCCAGTGGTGGGGTCACCGGGGAGCTGTTTTTT.

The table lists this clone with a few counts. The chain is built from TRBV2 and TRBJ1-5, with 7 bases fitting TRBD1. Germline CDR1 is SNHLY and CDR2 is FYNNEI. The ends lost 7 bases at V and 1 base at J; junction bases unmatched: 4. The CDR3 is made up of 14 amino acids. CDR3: CASNPTGSNQPQHF. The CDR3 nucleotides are TGTGCCAGCAACCCGACAGGGAGCAATCAGCCCCAGCATTTT. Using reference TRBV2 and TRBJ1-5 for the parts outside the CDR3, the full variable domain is EPEVTQTPSHQVTQMGQEVILRCVPISNHLYFYWYRQILGQKVEFLVSFYNNEISEKSEIFDDQFSVERPDGSNFTLKIRSTKLEDSAMYFCASNPTGSNQPQHFGDGTRLSIL.

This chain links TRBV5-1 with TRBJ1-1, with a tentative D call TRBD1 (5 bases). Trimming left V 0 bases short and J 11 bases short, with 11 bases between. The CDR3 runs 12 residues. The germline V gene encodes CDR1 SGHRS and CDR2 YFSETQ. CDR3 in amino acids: CASSLVGVEAFF. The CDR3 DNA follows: TGCGCCAGCAGCTTGGTGGGGGTAGAGGCTTTCTTT.

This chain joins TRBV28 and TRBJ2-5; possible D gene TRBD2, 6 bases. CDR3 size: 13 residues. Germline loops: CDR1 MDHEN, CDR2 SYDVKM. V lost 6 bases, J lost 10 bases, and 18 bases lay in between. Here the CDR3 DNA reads TGTGCCAGCAGCTTCGCGGGGCGTCGGAGCCAGTACTTC. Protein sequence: CASSFAGRRSQYF.

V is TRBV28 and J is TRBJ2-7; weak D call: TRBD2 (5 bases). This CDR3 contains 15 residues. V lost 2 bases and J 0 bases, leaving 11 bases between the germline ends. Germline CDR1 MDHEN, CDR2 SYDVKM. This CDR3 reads CASSLRRGSSYEQYF. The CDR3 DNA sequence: TGTGCCAGCAGTTTAAGGCGCGGGTCCTCCTACGAGCAGTACTTC.

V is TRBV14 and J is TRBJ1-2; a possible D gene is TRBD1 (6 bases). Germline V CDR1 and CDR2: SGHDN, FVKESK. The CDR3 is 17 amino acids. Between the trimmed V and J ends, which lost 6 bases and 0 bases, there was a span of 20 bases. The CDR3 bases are TGTGCCAGCAGTCTAATCCCAACAGGGAAAACTAACTATGGCTACACCTTC. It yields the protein CASSLIPTGKTNYGYTF.

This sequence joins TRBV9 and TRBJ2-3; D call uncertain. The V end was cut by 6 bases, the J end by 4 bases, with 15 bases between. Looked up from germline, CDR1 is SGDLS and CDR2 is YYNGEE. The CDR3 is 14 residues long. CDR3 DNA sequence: TGTGCCAGCAATCAAAACTCTATAGCAGATACGCAGTATTTT. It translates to CASNQNSIADTQYF.

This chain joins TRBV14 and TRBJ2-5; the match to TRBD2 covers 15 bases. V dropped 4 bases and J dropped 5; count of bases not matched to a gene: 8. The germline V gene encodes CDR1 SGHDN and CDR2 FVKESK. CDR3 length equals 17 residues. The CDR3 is CASSPRTSGRAGETQYF. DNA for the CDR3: TGTGCCAGCAGCCCTCGGACTAGCGGGAGGGCCGGGGAGACCCAGTACTTC.

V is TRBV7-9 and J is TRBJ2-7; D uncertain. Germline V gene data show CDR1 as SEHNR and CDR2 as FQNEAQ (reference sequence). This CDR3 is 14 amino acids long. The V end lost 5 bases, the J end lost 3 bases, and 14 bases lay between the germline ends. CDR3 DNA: TGTGCCAGCAGCACCCGGGCCAGGTTCTACGAGCAGTACTTC. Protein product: CASSTRARFYEQYF. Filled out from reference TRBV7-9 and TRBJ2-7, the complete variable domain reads DTGVSQNPRHKITKRGQNVTFRCDPISEHNRLYWYRQTLGQGPEFLTYFQNEAQLEKSRLLSDRFSAERPKGSFSTLEIQRTEQGDSAMYLCASSTRARFYEQYFGPGTRLTVT.

The CDR3 loop reads CASSSLGDRRPYEQYF. DNA of the CDR3: TGTGCCAGCAGCTCTCTTGGGGACAGGAGACCCTACGAGCAGTACTTC. The gene calls are TRBV5-4 and TRBJ2-7; 8 bases align to TRBD1. The CDR3 consists of 16 residues. Trimming took 3 bases from V and 2 from J; bases not matched to a gene: 10. The germline gives CDR1 SGHNT, CDR2 YYREEE (reference sequence).

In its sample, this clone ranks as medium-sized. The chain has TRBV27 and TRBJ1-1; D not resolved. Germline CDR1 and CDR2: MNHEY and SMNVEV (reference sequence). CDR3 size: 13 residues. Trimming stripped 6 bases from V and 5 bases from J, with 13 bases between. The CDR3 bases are TGTGCCAGCAGCCCCGGGCTGGGAACTGAAGCTTTCTTT. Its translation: CASSPGLGTEAFF.

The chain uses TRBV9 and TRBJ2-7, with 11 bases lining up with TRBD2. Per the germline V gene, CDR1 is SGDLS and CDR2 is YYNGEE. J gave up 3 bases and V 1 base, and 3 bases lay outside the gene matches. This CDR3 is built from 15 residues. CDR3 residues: CASSVNSGGVYEQYF. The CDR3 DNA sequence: TGTGCCAGCAGCGTAAATAGCGGGGGGGTCTACGAGCAGTACTTC. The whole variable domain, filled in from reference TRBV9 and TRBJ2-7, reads DSGVTQTPKHLITATGQRVTLRCSPRSGDLSVYWYQQSLDQGLQFLIQYYNGEERAKGNILERFSAQQFPDLHSELNLSSLELGDSALYFCASSVNSGGVYEQYFGPGTRLTVT.

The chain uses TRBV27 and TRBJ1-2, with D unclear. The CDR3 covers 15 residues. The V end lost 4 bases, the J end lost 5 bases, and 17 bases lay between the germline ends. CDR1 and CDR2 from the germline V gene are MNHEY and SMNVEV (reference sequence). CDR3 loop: CASSYGVGDWYGYTF. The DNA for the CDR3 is TGTGCCAGCAGTTATGGGGTCGGGGATTGGTATGGCTACACCTTC.

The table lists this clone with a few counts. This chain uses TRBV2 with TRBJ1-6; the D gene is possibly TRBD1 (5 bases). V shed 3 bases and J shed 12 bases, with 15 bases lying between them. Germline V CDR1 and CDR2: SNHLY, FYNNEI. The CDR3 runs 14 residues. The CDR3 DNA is TGTGCCAGCAGTGAGGGGTCCAGGGCAATACCCCTCCACTTT. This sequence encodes CASSEGSRAIPLHF.

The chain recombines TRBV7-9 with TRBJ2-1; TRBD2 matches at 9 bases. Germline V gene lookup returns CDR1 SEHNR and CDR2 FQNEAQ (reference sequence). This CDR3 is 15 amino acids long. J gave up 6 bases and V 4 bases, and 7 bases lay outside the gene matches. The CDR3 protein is CASSSPGLASNEQFF. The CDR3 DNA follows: TGTGCCAGCAGCTCACCGGGACTAGCTTCCAATGAGCAGTTCTTC.

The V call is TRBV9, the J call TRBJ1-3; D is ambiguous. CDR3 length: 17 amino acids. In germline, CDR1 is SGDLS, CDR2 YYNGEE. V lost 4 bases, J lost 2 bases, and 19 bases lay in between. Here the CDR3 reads CASSRRATPGTGNTIYF. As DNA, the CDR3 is TGTGCCAGCAGCAGGCGAGCGACTCCAGGTACTGGAAACACCATATATTTT.